The T cell receptor beta chain described here comes from a study of blood T cell repertoires in COVID-19. Whole-study context: PBMCs, B-cell-depleted T cells, or T cells provided the cDNA or gDNA that made up the material.

Repertoires were generated with immunoSEQ multiplex PCR, while TCRdb's copy carries only in-frame clones and drops some. The sample yields roughly 150,000 clones, over 75% seen once. This CDR3 is built from 16 residues. Germline V gene lookup returns CDR1 LNHDA and CDR2 SQIVND (reference sequence). The junction had 14 bases not matched to a gene; V was cut back by 2 bases and J by 8 bases. Residents of approximately 25 US areas, aged about 18 to 100 years, made up the participants. Recovered status applied to Cohort 3 donors who had two consecutive negative PCRs. It also applied to those with clearance or with symptom resolution.

Sequenced: PBMCs or T cells enriched from blood (not recorded which). The chain links TRBV19 to TRBJ1-2; 7 nucleotides line up with TRBD1. The origin of this receptor is a man aged 35-49 years who had recovered from COVID-19. Here the CDR3 DNA reads TGTGCCAGTAGTATATCTCGACAGGGTGGGACGAAGGGCTACACCTTC. Translating it yields CASSISRQGGTKGYTF.